This TCR beta chain was sequenced during a study of early T cells in non-severe SARS-CoV-2 infection. This clonotype was counted between two and nine times. Researchers attached unique molecular identifiers to individual cDNA molecules. MiXCR, run by TCRdb on the 5' RACE reads, gives a single entry per CDR3 protein. This sample has 80,000 to 100,000 distinct CDR3 sequences, with about 14% found just once. The CDR3 has 16 residues. From germline, CDR1 is KGHDR and CDR2 SFDVKD. After removal of 3 bases from V and 7 bases from J, the junction contained 11 bases not matched to a gene. This receptor was obtained from an adult who was a healthcare worker with PCR-confirmed SARS-CoV-2 infection or an uninfected control (not recorded which). The chain uses TRBV24-1 and TRBJ1-5, with TRBD1 identical over 7 bases. The sequenced sample consisted of whole blood. CDR3 in amino acids: CATSDPSDRKRQPQHF. DNA for the CDR3: TGTGCCACCAGTGATCCTTCGGACAGGAAAAGACAGCCCCAGCATTTT.